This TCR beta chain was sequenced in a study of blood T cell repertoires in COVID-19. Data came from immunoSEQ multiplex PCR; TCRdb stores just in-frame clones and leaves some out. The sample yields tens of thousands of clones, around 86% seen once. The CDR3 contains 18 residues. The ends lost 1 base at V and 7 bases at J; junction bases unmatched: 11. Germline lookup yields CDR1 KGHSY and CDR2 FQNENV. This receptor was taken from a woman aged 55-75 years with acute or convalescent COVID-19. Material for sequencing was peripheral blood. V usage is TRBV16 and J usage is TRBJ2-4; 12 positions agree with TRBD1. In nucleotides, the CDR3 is TGTGCCAGCAGCCAATTAAACCGCGGGACAGGGGGCTCTAACATTCAGTACTTC. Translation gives CASSQLNRGTGGSNIQYF. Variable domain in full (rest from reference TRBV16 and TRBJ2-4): GEEVAQTPKHLVRGEGQKAKLYCAPIKGHSYVFWYQQVLKNEFKFLISFQNENVFDETGMPKERFSAKCLPNSPCSLEIQATKLEDSAVYFCASSQLNRGTGGSNIQYFGAGTRLSVL.